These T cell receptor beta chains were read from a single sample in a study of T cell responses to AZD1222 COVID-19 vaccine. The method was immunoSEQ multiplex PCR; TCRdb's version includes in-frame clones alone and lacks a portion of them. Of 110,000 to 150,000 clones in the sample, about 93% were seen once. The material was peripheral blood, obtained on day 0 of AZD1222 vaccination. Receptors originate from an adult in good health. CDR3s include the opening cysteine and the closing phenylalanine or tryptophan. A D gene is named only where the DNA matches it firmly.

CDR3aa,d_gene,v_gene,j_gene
CASGHSGTYNEQFF,TRBD2,TRBV2,TRBJ2-1
CASVRGTSGSDEQFF,TRBD2,TRBV2,TRBJ2-1
CSVGRDSGFEKLFF,TRBD1,TRBV29-1,TRBJ1-4
CASSPPGRQPGEQFF,NA,TRBV18,TRBJ2-1
CASSTRGLEEKLFF,TRBD1,TRBV6-6,TRBJ1-4
CASSESWTEGTEAFF,NA,TRBV2,TRBJ1-1
CASSLNGGRNQNEKLFF,NA,TRBV5-1,TRBJ1-4
CASSLGGAGAGQETQYF,NA,TRBV28,TRBJ2-5
CASSEYRSPFYGYTF,NA,TRBV2,TRBJ1-2
CASSMTGSTEAFF,TRBD1,TRBV19,TRBJ1-1